This record concerns one T cell receptor (beta chain) sequence. Per germline, CDR1 SGHDT and CDR2 YYEEEE. V lost 0 bases to trimming and J lost 7 bases, with 14 bases between them. The CDR3 runs to 15 residues. The sample comes from a study of T cells in tumors after PD-1 blockade. The repertoire was sequenced with immunoSEQ multiplex PCR; TCRdb's copy has only in-frame clones and lacks some. The data hold under 40,000 clones, with around 72% observed a single time. This clonotype was sampled from a human donor with basal cell carcinoma. V is TRBV5-6 and J is TRBJ1-5; D is undetermined. The sequences come from PBMCs, collected after anti-PD-1 treatment. CDR3 region: CASSLGPSGQQPQHF. The CDR3 coding sequence is TGTGCCAGCAGCTTGGGGCCCTCAGGTCAACAGCCCCAGCATTTT. Based on the CDR3 plus reference TRBV5-6 and TRBJ1-5, the full variable domain is DAGVTQSPTHLIKTRGQQVTLRCSPKSGHDTVSWYQQALGQGPQFIFQYYEEEERQRGNFPDRFSGHQFPNYSSELNVNALLLGDSALYLCASSLGPSGQQPQHFGDGTRLSIL.